The rows below give T cell receptor beta chains drawn from one sample of a study of Ad26.COV2.S vaccination and SARS-CoV-2 variants. Clones were read by immunoSEQ multiplex PCR, and TCRdb kept only the in-frame ones, dropping some. The sample has roughly 510,000 clones; around 90% are singletons. The sample consisted of peripheral blood, taken in a trial of Ad26.COV2.S vaccine versus placebo. The source of these receptors is a person between 18 and 65 years old who received the Ad26.COV2.S COVID-19 vaccine or a placebo. Both conserved end residues are part of each CDR3. A D gene is named only where the DNA matches it firmly. For some rows the clone size is stated as once, few or many, or as a class when expanded; others skip it.

>TRBJ2-1|NA|NA|TRBV19
TGTGCCAGTAGTATAGGGGGGCCCCTGAATGAGCAGTTCTTC
CASSIGGPLNEQFF
>TRBJ1-3|TRBD1|once|TRBV7-8
TGTGCCAGCAGCTTAGATGAGGGGGCGCATGGAAACACCATATATTTT
CASSLDEGAHGNTIYF
>TRBJ1-5|NA|NA|TRBV29-1
TGCAGCGTTGACGGCGGGAGCAATCAGCCCCAGCATTTT
CSVDGGSNQPQHF
>TRBJ2-1|NA|NA|TRBV3-1/TRBV3-2
TGTGCCAGCAGCCAAGGGGTGAGTAATGAGCAGTTCTTC
CASSQGVSNEQFF
>TRBJ2-7|NA|NA|TRBV10-3
TGTGCCATCAGTCCCGGCAGCGTCTCCTACGAGCAGTACTTC
CAISPGSVSYEQYF
>TRBJ2-7|TRBD2|few|TRBV4-2
TGTGCCAGCAGCCAAGGGGCGGGAGGGCCGAACGAGCAGTACTTC
CASSQGAGGPNEQYF
>TRBJ1-4|NA|NA|TRBV19
TGTGCCAGTAGTATCACCTCGAATGAAAAACTGTTTTTT
CASSITSNEKLFF
>TRBJ2-1|NA|NA|TRBV13
TGTGCCAGCACATCGGGACCATCTTCAACTAACTACAATGAGCAGTTCTTC
CASTSGPSSTNYNEQFF
>TRBJ1-4|TRBD1|NA|TRBV7-8
TGTGCCAGCTCAGGCTTGGGGACAGGAAGAAATGAAAAACTGTTTTTT
CASSGLGTGRNEKLFF
>TRBJ1-1|NA|NA|TRBV28
TGTGCCAGCAGTTCGCCACCCACAGGGAGGACTGAAGCTTTCTTT
CASSSPPTGRTEAFF
>TRBJ1-1|NA|NA|TRBV27
TGTGCCAGCAGTTCCCTGGGGTTGAACACTGAAGCTTTCTTT
CASSSLGLNTEAFF
>TRBJ2-1|TRBD2|NA|TRBV7-3
TGTGCCAGCAGCTTAACGGGCGGGAGGAAGTACAATGAGCAGTTCTTC
CASSLTGGRKYNEQFF
>TRBJ2-5|NA|NA|TRBV27
TGTGCCAGCAAACGGACGCCCCAAGAGACCCAGTACTTC
CASKRTPQETQYF
>TRBJ2-1|TRBD2|NA|TRBV10-1
TGCGCCAGCAAACAAGGCGGGGCGGGAGGGCCCACCAATGAGCAGTTCTTC
CASKQGGAGGPTNEQFF
>TRBJ1-1|NA|NA|TRBV19
TGTGCCAGTAGCGTCAGGGGTGCTGAAGCTTTCTTT
CASSVRGAEAFF
>TRBJ1-2|NA|NA|TRBV10-3
TGTGCCATCAGGGAAACAGGGTTCGAGTATGGCTACACCTTC
CAIRETGFEYGYTF
>TRBJ2-1|TRBD2|NA|TRBV29-1
TGCAGCGTTGACCCCTTTTTAGAGGCGGGAGGTTACAATGAGCAGTTCTTC
CSVDPFLEAGGYNEQFF
>TRBJ2-2|TRBD2|once|TRBV9
TGTGCCAGCAGTCCATCTAGCGGGACTACCGGGGAGCTGTTTTTT
CASSPSSGTTGELFF
>TRBJ2-2|TRBD2|NA|TRBV5-8
TGTGCCAGCAGCTTGGCTAGGCTAGCGGGTCCCACCGGGGAGCTGTTTTTT
CASSLARLAGPTGELFF
>TRBJ1-4|TRBD1|NA|TRBV6-5
TGTGCCAGCCGTCCGGGACAGGCAGACGAAAAACTGTTTTTT
CASRPGQADEKLFF
>TRBJ2-3|NA|NA|TRBV9
TGTGCCAGCAGCGTTGGGACCACCACAGATACGCAGTATTTT
CASSVGTTTDTQYF
>TRBJ2-7|TRBD1|NA|TRBV9
TGTGCCAGCAGCGCATGGGACAGGGTAGATGTCGGCGAGCAGTACTTC
CASSAWDRVDVGEQYF
>TRBJ2-3|NA|NA|TRBV27
TGTGCCAGCACCCGATGGCCTAACACAGATACGCAGTATTTT
CASTRWPNTDTQYF
>TRBJ2-2|NA|NA|TRBV9
TGTGCCAGCAGCCCCGCCGTAGGGAACACCGGGGAGCTGTTTTTT
CASSPAVGNTGELFF
>TRBJ2-1|NA|NA|TRBV20-1
TGCAGTGCTAGTAGACTGAACTCCTACAATGAGCAGTTCTTC
CSASRLNSYNEQFF
>TRBJ2-3|NA|NA|TRBV18
TGTGCCAGCTCCCCAGAGCGACGGCAAAGCCCCTATACGCAGTATTTT
CASSPERRQSPYTQYF
>TRBJ2-2|TRBD2|few|TRBV5-1
TGCGCCAGCAGCCCCACGGGGGGGCTTCACACCGGGGAGCTGTTTTTT
CASSPTGGLHTGELFF
>TRBJ2-3|TRBD2|NA|TRBV10-2
TGCGCCAGCAGTGTGTTAACTAGCGGAACCGGGCCAGATACGCAGTATTTT
CASSVLTSGTGPDTQYF
>TRBJ2-2|NA|NA|TRBV18
TGTGCCAGCTCACCTCCCGGACACATAGACGGCCGGGAGCTGTTTTTT
CASSPPGHIDGRELFF
>TRBJ1-1|NA|NA|TRBV18
TGTGCCAGCTCACTTAAAGTTCCGGCCGTCGGGACTGAAGCTTTCTTT
CASSLKVPAVGTEAFF
>TRBJ2-1|TRBD2|NA|TRBV6-2/TRBV6-3
TGTGCCAGCAGTAACTTTCTAGCGGGAGCTTACAATGAGCAGTTCTTC
CASSNFLAGAYNEQFF
>TRBJ2-7|NA|NA|TRBV5-4
TGTGCCAGCAGCTTAAGGGTCGGCGAGCAGTACTTC
CASSLRVGEQYF
>TRBJ1-1|NA|NA|TRBV2
TGTGCCAGCAGTGGAGGACAGAACACTGAAGCTTTCTTT
CASSGGQNTEAFF
>TRBJ1-1|NA|NA|TRBV19
TGTGCCAGTAGTGTAGGAGGAAACACTGAAGCTTTCTTT
CASSVGGNTEAFF
>TRBJ2-6|NA|NA|TRBV5-4
TGTGCCAGCAGCTTGGCGGTGAGGACCTCTGGGGCCAACGTCCTGACTTTC
CASSLAVRTSGANVLTF
>TRBJ2-1|NA|NA|TRBV9
TGTGCCAGCAGCCCTCGGAAGAGCTCCTACAATGAGCAGTTCTTC
CASSPRKSSYNEQFF
>TRBJ1-4|NA|once|TRBV28
TGTGCCAGCAGTTCCCCACGGGGGGGCGAGGAAAAACTGTTTTTT
CASSSPRGGEEKLFF
>TRBJ1-2|NA|NA|TRBV24-1
TGTGCCACCAGTGACCCCGACACGAGCCTCTACGCCTTC
CATSDPDTSLYAF
>TRBJ1-4|TRBD1|NA|TRBV30
TGTGCCTGTACCGGGACAGTCGGACACGAAAAACTGTTTTTT
CACTGTVGHEKLFF
>TRBJ1-1|TRBD1|NA|TRBV6-6
TGTGCCGGAGGACAGGGAAGGGCAACTGAAGCTTTCTTT
CAGGQGRATEAFF
>TRBJ1-1|NA|NA|TRBV6-5
TGTGCCAGCAGTTGGGGCCGGGCAAACACTGAAGCTTTCTTT
CASSWGRANTEAFF
>TRBJ1-2|NA|NA|TRBV29-1
TGCAGCGTTGCTCGGGAATGGGGCTACACCTTC
CSVAREWGYTF
>TRBJ2-2|NA|NA|TRBV3-1/TRBV3-2
TGTGCCAGCAGCCAAGCAAAGGCTCAGGGAAAGACCGGGGAGCTGTTTTTT
CASSQAKAQGKTGELFF
>TRBJ1-1|NA|NA|TRBV7-9
TGTGCCAGCAGCCCCAGGAGAGGCACTGAAGCTTTCTTT
CASSPRRGTEAFF
>TRBJ1-2|TRBD1|NA|TRBV28
TGTGCCAGCAGCCGCCGTCCGGGACAGGGGGCTCTGTATGGCTACACCTTC
CASSRRPGQGALYGYTF
>TRBJ1-5|NA|NA|TRBV6-2/TRBV6-3
TGTGCCAGCAGTCGTTGGACTGGGTTAAGTAGCAATCAGCCCCAGCATTTT
CASSRWTGLSSNQPQHF
>TRBJ1-4|NA|NA|TRBV10-1
TGCGCCAGCAGTGAGAGAGGACAGAGCTATGAAAAACTGTTTTTT
CASSERGQSYEKLFF
>TRBJ2-3|NA|NA|TRBV5-8
TGTGCCAGCAGCTTGGGACGGGGCCCTAGCACAGATACGCAGTATTTT
CASSLGRGPSTDTQYF
>TRBJ2-3|TRBD1|once|TRBV7-6
TGTGCCAGCAGCAATCAACGGACAGGGCTAGGAAACACGCAGTATTTT
CASSNQRTGLGNTQYF
>TRBJ2-4|TRBD1|NA|TRBV18
TGTGCCAGCTCCCCCGGGACAGCATCGGGAATTCAGTACTTC
CASSPGTASGIQYF
>TRBJ2-7|TRBD2|NA|TRBV5-1
TGCGCCAGCAGCTTGGGTAGCGGGAGGGCCTACGAGCAGTACTTC
CASSLGSGRAYEQYF
>TRBJ2-3|NA|few|TRBV28
TGTGCCAGCAGTTTAAGGTCCGAGCGGCACCAGGATTTT
CASSLRSERHQDF
>TRBJ2-7|NA|once|TRBV5-4
TGTGCCAGCAGCCCCACACCGGGTCTAGCTGGCGAGCAGTACTTC
CASSPTPGLAGEQYF
>TRBJ2-2|NA|once|TRBV6-2/TRBV6-3
TGTGCCAGCAGTCCCCCGACCGGCAGGCTCCCTAACACCGGGGAGCTGTTTTTT
CASSPPTGRLPNTGELFF
>TRBJ2-7|TRBD2|NA|TRBV19
TGTGCCAGTAGTATGACTAGCGGGAGTGGCTACGAGCAGTACTTC
CASSMTSGSGYEQYF
>TRBJ2-7|TRBD1|NA|TRBV18
TGTGCCAGCTCACCGCCGGGGACAGGGAACTACGAGCAGTACTTC
CASSPPGTGNYEQYF
>TRBJ2-7|TRBD1|NA|TRBV14
TGTGCCAGCAGCCTAGCCGGGACAGGGGGCTACGAGCAGTACTTC
CASSLAGTGGYEQYF
>TRBJ2-1|TRBD1|NA|TRBV28
TGTGCCAGCCGAACAGGGGGCGCAGGGTTTGGGGCCAATGAGCAGTTCTTC
CASRTGGAGFGANEQFF
>TRBJ1-1|NA|NA|TRBV6-5
TGTGCCAGCAGGGCAGGGCCTGAAGCTTTCTTT
CASRAGPEAFF
>TRBJ1-2|NA|NA|TRBV29-1
TGCAGCGCCGGAGTGGAGGGCAGGGATTTCCGTGGCTACACCTTC
CSAGVEGRDFRGYTF